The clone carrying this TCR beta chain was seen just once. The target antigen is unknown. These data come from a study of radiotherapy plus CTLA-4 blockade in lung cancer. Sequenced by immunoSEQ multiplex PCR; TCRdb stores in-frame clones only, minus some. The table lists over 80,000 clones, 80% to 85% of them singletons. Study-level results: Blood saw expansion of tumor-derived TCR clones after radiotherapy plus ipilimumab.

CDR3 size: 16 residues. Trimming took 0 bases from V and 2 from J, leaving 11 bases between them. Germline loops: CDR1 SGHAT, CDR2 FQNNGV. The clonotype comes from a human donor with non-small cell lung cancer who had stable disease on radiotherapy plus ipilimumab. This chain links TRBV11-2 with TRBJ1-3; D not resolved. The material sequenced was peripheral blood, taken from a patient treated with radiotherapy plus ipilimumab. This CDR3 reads CASSLDTSRAGNTIYF. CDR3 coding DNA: TGTGCCAGCAGCTTAGATACATCGAGGGCTGGAAACACCATATATTTT.